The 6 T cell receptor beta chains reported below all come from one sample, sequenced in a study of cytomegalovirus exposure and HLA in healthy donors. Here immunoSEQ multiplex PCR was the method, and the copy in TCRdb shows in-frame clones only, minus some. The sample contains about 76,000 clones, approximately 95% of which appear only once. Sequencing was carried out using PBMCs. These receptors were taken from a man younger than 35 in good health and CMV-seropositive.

The CDR3 loop is CASSSRLSTGELFF. The CDR3 coding sequence is TGTGCCAGCAGCTCCAGACTGTCCACCGGGGAGCTGTTTTTT. This chain uses TRBV7-9 with TRBJ2-2; D not certain. Trimming left V 4 bases short and J 4 bases short, with 10 bases between. Germline-derived CDR1 and CDR2 are SEHNR and FQNEAQ (reference sequence). The CDR3 is 14 amino acids.

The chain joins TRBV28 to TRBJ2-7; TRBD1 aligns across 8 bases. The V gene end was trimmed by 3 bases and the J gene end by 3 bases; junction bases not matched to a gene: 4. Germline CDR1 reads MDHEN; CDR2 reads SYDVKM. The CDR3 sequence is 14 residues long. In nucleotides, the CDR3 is TGTGCCAGCAGTTTCCCTACAGGGGGCTACGAGCAGTACTTC. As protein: CASSFPTGGYEQYF. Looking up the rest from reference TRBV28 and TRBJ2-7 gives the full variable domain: DVKVTQSSRYLVKRTGEKVFLECVQDMDHENMFWYRQDPGLGLRLIYFSYDVKMKEKGDIPEGYSVSREKKERFSLILESASTNQTSMYLCASSFPTGGYEQYFGPGTRLTVT.

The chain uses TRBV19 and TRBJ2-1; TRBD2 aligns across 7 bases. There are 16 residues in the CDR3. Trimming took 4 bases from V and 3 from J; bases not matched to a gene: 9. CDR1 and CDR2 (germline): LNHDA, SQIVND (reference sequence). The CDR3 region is CASSRSGIGSYNEQFF. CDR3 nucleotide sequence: TGTGCCAGTAGTAGGAGCGGGATCGGGAGCTACAATGAGCAGTTCTTC.

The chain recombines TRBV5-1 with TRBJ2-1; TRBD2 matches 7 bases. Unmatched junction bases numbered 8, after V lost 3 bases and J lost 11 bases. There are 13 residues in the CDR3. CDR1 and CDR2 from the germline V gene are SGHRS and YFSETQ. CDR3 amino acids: CASSSRSGRQQFF. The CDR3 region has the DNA TGCGCCAGCAGCTCACGATCCGGGAGGCAGCAGTTCTTC.

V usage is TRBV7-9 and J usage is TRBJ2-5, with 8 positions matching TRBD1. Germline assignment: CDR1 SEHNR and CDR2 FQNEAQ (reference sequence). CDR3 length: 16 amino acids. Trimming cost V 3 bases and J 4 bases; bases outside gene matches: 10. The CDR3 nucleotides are TGTGCCAGCAGCTTTGGGACAGGCGATGGGGGAGAGACCCAGTACTTC. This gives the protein CASSFGTGDGGETQYF.

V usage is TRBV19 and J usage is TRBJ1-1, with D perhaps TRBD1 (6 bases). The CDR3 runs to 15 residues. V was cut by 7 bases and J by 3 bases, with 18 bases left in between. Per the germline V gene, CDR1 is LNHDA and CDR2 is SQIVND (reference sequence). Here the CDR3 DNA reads TGTGCCAGTAAGAGTTATACAGGGACCCACACTGAAGCTTTCTTT. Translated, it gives CASKSYTGTHTEAFF.